A single sample is the source of the 4 T cell receptor beta chains below, sequenced in a study of identical twins. TCRdb reprocessed the 5' RACE reads via MiXCR and lists one record per CDR3 protein. The sample consists of around 690,000 distinct CDR3 sequences, approximately 22% of them appearing once. This sample was shared with a second study, whose subject was T cells expressing NK-cell markers.

Sequencing input: PBMCs. These receptors all come from a woman aged 18-30 years in good health.

The chain is built from TRBV12-3 or TRBV12-4 and TRBJ2-1; 11 bases are a match to TRBD1. The CDR3 spans 19 residues. The junction had 13 bases not matched to a gene; V was cut back by 1 base and J by 5 bases. In nucleotides, the CDR3 is TGTGCCAGCAGTTTAGAGTCTCTTTTGGACAGGGGGCAAAACAATGAGCAGTTCTTC. Encoded protein: CASSLESLLDRGQNNEQFF.

This sequence joins TRBV7-2 and TRBJ2-1; D unresolved. Trimming left V 0 bases short and J 6 bases short, with 6 bases between. The CDR3 has 13 residues. CDR1 is SGHTA and CDR2 is FQGNSA in the germline V gene. The CDR3 DNA reads TGTGCCAGCAGCTTAGCGCCTCTCAATGAGCAGTTCTTC. This sequence encodes CASSLAPLNEQFF.

This clonotype appeared a single time. This chain links TRBV24-1 with TRBJ2-2; tentatively, D is TRBD1 (5 bases). The germline CDR1 and CDR2 sequences are KGHDR and SFDVKD. V lost 10 bases and J 5 bases, leaving 10 bases between the germline ends. CDR3 length equals 12 residues. CDR3 nucleotide sequence: TGTGCCACTAGGGCAGGGACCGGGGAGCTGTTTTTT. Its protein product is CATRAGTGELFF.

V is TRBV16 and J is TRBJ2-1; 9 bases are shared with TRBD2. V shed 4 bases and J 6 bases; nucleotides not matched to a gene: 10. The germline V gene encodes CDR1 KGHSY and CDR2 FQNENV. This CDR3 is built from 16 residues. The CDR3 is CASSRVTLAGPNEQFF. The CDR3, as DNA: TGTGCCAGCAGCCGCGTCACACTAGCGGGCCCCAATGAGCAGTTCTTC. Full variable domain (remainder filled in from reference TRBV16 and TRBJ2-1): GEEVAQTPKHLVRGEGQKAKLYCAPIKGHSYVFWYQQVLKNEFKFLISFQNENVFDETGMPKERFSAKCLPNSPCSLEIQATKLEDSAVYFCASSRVTLAGPNEQFFGPGTRLTVL.